A selection of T cell receptor beta chains follows, all from one sample in a study of tumor and adjacent non-tumor tissue in lung cancer. TCRdb analysed the multiplex PCR reads with MiXCR anew, one entry per CDR3 protein. The table includes tens of thousands of distinct CDR3 sequences, less than 85% detected once. The sample comprised distant non-tumor lung tissue. The receptors shown here come from a man aged 65 to 79 with non-small cell lung cancer. Each CDR3 is given with its conserved first and last residue. A D gene is named only where the DNA matches it firmly. Rows may omit the clone size; those that give it use once, few, many or a size class.

D gene	V gene	clone size	J gene	CDR3 protein	CDR3 DNA
NA	TRBV29-1	NA	TRBJ1-2	CSVIPYQPLGEDGYTF	TGCAGCGTTATCCCCTATCAACCCTTGGGAGAAGATGGCTACACCTTC
NA	TRBV19	NA	TRBJ2-2	CASQKTIGLRELFF	TGTGCCAGTCAGAAAACCATAGGGCTCAGGGAGCTGTTTTTC
NA	TRBV4-2	NA	TRBJ2-7	CASSQETRGTYKQYF	TGTGCCAGCAGCCAAGAGACCCGGGGGACCTACAAGCAGTACTTT
TRBD1	TRBV11-2	NA	TRBJ2-2	CASSLVSTGAAGELFF	TGTGCAAGCAGCTTAGTGAGCACAGGGGCCGCCGGGGAGCTGTTTTTT
NA	TRBV5-4	NA	TRBJ2-7	CASSLGPGATYEQYF	TGTGCCAGCAGCTTGGGACCGGGAGCCACCTACGAGCAATACTTC
NA	TRBV29-1	few	TRBJ1-5	CSVLRYSNQPQHF	TGCAGCGTTTTGAGATATAGCAATCAGCCCCAACATTTT
NA	TRBV6-2/TRBV6-3	NA	TRBJ2-1	CASSYSQNREEFF	TGTGCCAGCAGTTATTCCCAGAACCGAGAAGAGTTCTTC
TRBD2	TRBV28	many	TRBJ2-7	CASSLFPLSSGGYEQYF	TGTGCCAGCAGTTTATTTCCCCTTTCAAGCGGGGGCTACGAGCAGTACTTC
NA	TRBV19	NA	TRBJ1-5	CANRPDGYSKQPQHF	TGTGCCAATAGACCGGACGGATATAGCAAACAGCCCCAGCATTTT
NA	TRBV28	NA	TRBJ2-2	CASSPQGAGDTGELFF	TGTGCCAGCAGTCCCCAGGGGGCGGGGGACACCGGGGAGCTGTTTTTT
TRBD1	TRBV6-2/TRBV6-3	NA	TRBJ1-6	CTSRSGTGRSNSRLHF	TGTACCAGCAGAAGCGGGACAGGGAGATCTAATTCACGCCTCCACTTT